The 27 T cell receptor beta chains listed next were all sequenced from one sample in a study of CD8+ T cells in alopecia areata. Following RNA extraction, reverse transcription yielded cDNA that acted as the sequencing template. The table came from immunoSEQ multiplex PCR; TCRdb's copy has only in-frame clones and leaves some out. Of roughly 200,000 clones detected, about 55% appear once; the ten largest clones hold roughly a tenth. Documented treatment: oral pan-JAK inhibitor, 5-10 mg twice daily. The sequencing used CD8+ T cells sorted from blood, collected at week 24, from a patient treated with tofacitinib. The receptor source for this set is a human donor with alopecia areata.

This clone was seen a single time. The chain employs TRBV30 and TRBJ1-2; 8 positions agree with TRBD1. Germline V lookup: CDR1 GTSNPN, CDR2 SVGIG (reference sequence). Trimming took 2 bases from V and 4 from J; bases not matched to a gene: 6. The CDR3 is made up of 14 amino acids. The CDR3 DNA reads as TGTGCCTGGAGTTACGGACAGGGCATCTATGGCTACACCTTC. Translated: CAWSYGQGIYGYTF.

This clone appeared a few times. This chain connects TRBV27 to TRBJ1-1; possible D gene TRBD1, 5 bases. Germline assignment: CDR1 MNHEY and CDR2 SMNVEV (reference sequence). The CDR3 totals 13 residues. Trimming removed 6 bases from V and 3 bases from J, with 11 bases in between. The CDR3 is CASRRQGDTEAFF. DNA for the CDR3: TGTGCCAGCAGAAGACAAGGGGACACTGAAGCTTTCTTT.

The rearrangement joins TRBV19 to TRBJ2-2, with no clear D. CDR3 length: 13 amino acids. V was shortened by 1 base and J by 5 bases, with 5 bases between the two germline ends. The germline V gene encodes CDR1 LNHDA and CDR2 SQIVND (reference sequence). The CDR3 spells CASSIASTGELFF. The CDR3 DNA sequence: TGTGCCAGTAGTATAGCGTCGACCGGGGAGCTGTTTTTT.

This clone showed up just a few times. The V and J genes are TRBV7-8 and TRBJ2-5; D might be TRBD2 (7 bases). CDR3 length: 16 residues. CDR1 is SGHVS and CDR2 is FQNEAQ in the germline V gene. V was trimmed by 5 bases and J by 1 base, leaving 17 bases between them. The CDR3 DNA sequence: TGTGCCAGCAGCAGGTCGGGGGGACAAACCCAAGAGACCCAGTACTTC. Its translation is CASSRSGGQTQETQYF.

The table lists this clone with a few counts. V is TRBV15 and J is TRBJ2-3; perhaps TRBD2 as D (7 bases). This CDR3 contains 14 residues. Germline CDR1 and CDR2: LNHNV and YYDKDF (reference sequence). V lost 5 bases and J 3 bases, leaving 12 bases between the germline ends. CDR3 DNA: TGTGCCACCAGCGGAGGGGGAGGGACAGATACGCAGTATTTT. Translating it yields CATSGGGGTDTQYF.

This clone was counted a few times. The chain employs TRBV27 and TRBJ1-2, with 11 bases aligning to TRBD1. Trimming removed 5 bases from V and 3 bases from J; junction bases left unmatched: 5. Germline CDR1 reads MNHEY; CDR2 reads SMNVEV (reference sequence). The CDR3 is 15 amino acids. For the CDR3, the DNA is TGTGCCAGCAGTCCCCGGACAGGGGGCGACTATGGCTACACCTTC. This encodes CASSPRTGGDYGYTF.

The J gene is TRBJ1-1, the V gene TRBV6-1, with D uncertain. V lost 4 bases and J 4 bases, leaving 13 bases between the germline ends. Germline V lookup: CDR1 MNHNS, CDR2 SASEGT. This CDR3 comprises 14 residues. CDR3 protein: CASSGGAEATEAFF. In DNA, the CDR3 is TGTGCCAGCAGTGGAGGCGCTGAAGCCACTGAAGCTTTCTTT.

The chain employs TRBV19 and TRBJ2-4; perhaps D is TRBD1 or TRBD2 (5 bases each). V dropped 7 bases and J dropped 0 bases, with 13 bases sitting between them. Germline V gene data show CDR1 as LNHDA and CDR2 as SQIVND (reference sequence). The CDR3 consists of 15 residues. CDR3 in DNA: TGTGCCAGTAATCCCGGGACGCAAGCCAAAAACATTCAGTACTTC. This sequence encodes CASNPGTQAKNIQYF. Complete variable domain (other parts from reference TRBV19 and TRBJ2-4): DGGITQSPKYLFRKEGQNVTLSCEQNLNHDAMYWYRQDPGQGLRLIYYSQIVNDFQKGDIAEGYSVSREKKESFPLTVTSAQKNPTAFYLCASNPGTQAKNIQYFGAGTRLSVL.

This chain joins TRBV5-6 and TRBJ1-1; weak D call: TRBD1 (5 bases). The CDR3 length is 13 residues. Trimming took off 4 bases at V and 3 bases at J, with 10 bases between the two ends. Germline values: CDR1 SGHDT, CDR2 YYEEEE. The CDR3 spells CASSQDSYTEAFF. DNA for the CDR3: TGTGCCAGCAGCCAAGACAGTTACACTGAAGCTTTCTTT. Supplemented by reference TRBV5-6 and TRBJ1-1, the full variable domain reads DAGVTQSPTHLIKTRGQQVTLRCSPKSGHDTVSWYQQALGQGPQFIFQYYEEEERQRGNFPDRFSGHQFPNYSSELNVNALLLGDSALYLCASSQDSYTEAFFGQGTRLTVV.

This clone has a handful of counts. The rearrangement joins TRBV5-5 to TRBJ1-5, with a weak D call TRBD1 (5 bases). CDR1 SGHKS and CDR2 YYEKEE come from the germline V gene (reference sequence). Trimming took off 4 bases at V and 4 bases at J, with 12 bases between the two ends. The CDR3 extends over 14 amino acids. The CDR3 protein is CASSQGRENQPQHF. CDR3 coding DNA: TGTGCCAGCAGCCAGGGCAGGGAGAATCAGCCCCAGCATTTT.

This clone was detected only a few times. V is TRBV13 and J is TRBJ2-7; D possibly matches TRBD1 or TRBD2 (5 bases each). The CDR3 totals 14 residues. Trimming left V 4 bases short and J 6 bases short, with 16 bases between. Germline V gene lookup returns CDR1 PRHDT and CDR2 FYEKMQ (reference sequence). The CDR3 coding sequence is TGTGCCAGCAGCTCCGGGGAGCGTAGGGGCGAGCAGTACTTC. Translated, it gives CASSSGERRGEQYF.

This clone has only a few counts. The genes are TRBV7-6 and TRBJ2-7, with TRBD2 matching over 11 bases. Germline loops: CDR1 SGHVS, CDR2 FNYEAQ. The CDR3 covers 14 residues. V shed 1 base and J 6 bases; nucleotides not matched to a gene: 2. The CDR3 DNA reads as TGTGCCAGCAGCTTAGTACTAGCGGGGGTCGAGCAGTACTTC. It is translated as CASSLVLAGVEQYF.

A word on this clone: No conserved phenylalanine or tryptophan is present at the end of the CDR3, so a read error is the likely explanation. The DNA is omitted, as the CDR3 cannot be located on it reliably, and the CDR3 follows TCRdb's listing. The rearrangement links TRBV21-1 to TRBJ1-2. TRBV21-1 is a pseudogene segment. The CDR3 is 8 residues long, ends included. CDR3 sequence: CASSRIPG.

The rearrangement uses TRBV29-1 and TRBJ2-3, with unresolved D. CDR3 length: 11 amino acids. V was shortened by 4 bases and J by 7 bases, with 9 bases between the two germline ends. Germline V gene lookup returns CDR1 SQVTM and CDR2 ANQGSEA. The CDR3 DNA is TGCAGCGTTGTGTCCCCTTATACGCAGTATTTT. This encodes CSVVSPYTQYF.

The table lists this clone with a few counts. The chain uses TRBV10-3 and TRBJ2-7; D is unresolved. The germline CDR1 and CDR2 sequences are ENHRY and SYGVKD. Trimming cost V 0 bases and J 9 bases, with 6 bases left between them. The CDR3 extends over 11 amino acids. Here the CDR3 DNA reads TGTGCCATCAGTGAGTCGAGTGCGCAGTACTTC. The encoded protein is CAISESSAQYF.

This clone was observed a few times. The genes are TRBV5-1 and TRBJ1-2; possible D gene TRBD1, 6 bases. The CDR3 covers 14 residues. Germline V gene sequence: CDR1 SGHRS, CDR2 YFSETQ. Trimming stripped 0 bases from V and 3 bases from J, with 9 bases between. CDR3 sequence (DNA): TGCGCCAGCAGCTTGGCCTACAGGGACTATGGCTACACCTTC. Translating it yields CASSLAYRDYGYTF. The full variable domain, in which reference TRBV5-1 and TRBJ1-2 provide the parts outside the CDR3, is KAGVTQTPRYLIKTRGQQVTLSCSPISGHRSVSWYQQTPGQGLQFLFEYFSETQRNKGNFPGRFSGRQFSNSRSEMNVSTLELGDSALYLCASSLAYRDYGYTFGSGTRLTVV.

This clone was seen a few times. The V and J genes are TRBV29-1 and TRBJ1-2, with D uncertain. The CDR3 covers 17 residues. Trimming removed 7 bases from V and 0 bases from J, with 24 bases in between. CDR1 is SQVTM and CDR2 is ANQGSEA in the germline V gene. The DNA for the CDR3 is TGCAGCGCCCTGATCAATAGATTCCCGGACGCTAACTATGGCTACACCTTC. This gives the protein CSALINRFPDANYGYTF. Drawing the rest from reference TRBV29-1 and TRBJ1-2, the complete variable domain is SAVISQKPSRDICQRGTSLTIQCQVDSQVTMMFWYRQQPGQSLTLIATANQGSEATYESGFVIDKFPISRPNLTFSTLTVSNMSPEDSSIYLCSALINRFPDANYGYTFGSGTRLTVV.

This clone was observed a few times. This chain joins TRBV5-6 and TRBJ1-5; 10 positions agree with TRBD1. CDR3 length equals 15 residues. Looked up from germline, CDR1 is SGHDT and CDR2 is YYEEEE. Unmatched junction bases numbered 4, after V lost 3 bases and J lost 4 bases. CDR3 sequence: CASSSGQGGNQPQHF. The DNA for the CDR3 is TGTGCCAGCAGCTCCGGACAGGGGGGGAATCAGCCCCAGCATTTT. Combining the CDR3 with reference TRBV5-6 and TRBJ1-5 gives the whole variable domain DAGVTQSPTHLIKTRGQQVTLRCSPKSGHDTVSWYQQALGQGPQFIFQYYEEEERQRGNFPDRFSGHQFPNYSSELNVNALLLGDSALYLCASSSGQGGNQPQHFGDGTRLSIL.

The CDR3 DNA reads as TGTGCCAGCAGTCAAACAGCAGGGCGGGAGACCCAGTACTTC. Its protein product is CASSQTAGRETQYF. The chain couples TRBV2 to TRBJ2-5; D is possibly TRBD1 (5 bases). The CDR3 totals 14 residues. Trimming cost V 5 bases and J 5 bases, with 15 bases left between them. Germline CDR1 reads SNHLY; CDR2 reads FYNNEI.

The chain carries TRBV4-3 and TRBJ2-3, with unresolved D. The V end lost 3 bases, the J end lost 9 bases, and 13 bases lay between the germline ends. This CDR3 region has 13 residues. Germline CDR1 and CDR2: LGHNA and YSLEER. CDR3 in amino acids: CASSHSPGRTQYF. The CDR3 coding sequence is TGCGCCAGCAGCCACTCCCCGGGTCGCACGCAGTATTTT.

The chain's CDR3 is CASRPGQGLNTEAFF. The CDR3 DNA sequence: TGCGCCAGCAGGCCGGGACAGGGATTGAACACTGAAGCTTTCTTT. The genes are TRBV5-1 and TRBJ1-1, with 9 positions matching TRBD1. Germline V CDR1 and CDR2: SGHRS, YFSETQ. This CDR3 comprises 15 residues. Trimming cost V 5 bases and J 0 bases; bases outside gene matches: 5.

The V gene is TRBV5-6, the J gene TRBJ2-7; 9 bases fit TRBD1. Germline CDR1 and CDR2: SGHDT and YYEEEE. J gave up 6 bases and V 5 bases, and 9 bases lay outside the gene matches. This CDR3 has 14 amino acids. CDR3 coding DNA: TGTGCCAGCAGTCCAACAGGGGGCAAGGGCGAGCAGTACTTC. Its translation: CASSPTGGKGEQYF.

V is TRBV27 and J is TRBJ2-1; 8 bases match TRBD2. Germline values: CDR1 MNHEY, CDR2 SMNVEV (reference sequence). V was clipped by 3 bases and J by 4 bases; unmatched bases: 5. This CDR3 spans 15 amino acids. CDR3 sequence reads: CASSLVSGEYNEQFF. The CDR3 DNA sequence: TGTGCCAGCAGTTTGGTTAGCGGGGAGTACAATGAGCAGTTCTTC.

The rearrangement joins TRBV6-4 to TRBJ2-1; D possibly corresponds to TRBD1 (6 bases). Germline CDR1 MRHNA, CDR2 SNTAGT. Between the trimmed V and J ends, which lost 3 bases and 0 bases, there was a span of 6 bases. The CDR3 loop spans 14 amino acids. DNA for the CDR3: TGTGCCAGCAGTGAGGACAGCTCCTACAATGAGCAGTTCTTC. It codes for CASSEDSSYNEQFF.

This chain joins TRBV2 and TRBJ1-1; the D gene is possibly TRBD1 (5 bases). Germline CDR1 SNHLY, CDR2 FYNNEI. The V end lost 2 bases, the J end lost 1 base, and 5 bases lay between the germline ends. CDR3 size: 13 residues. This CDR3 reads CASSEQGNTEAFF. Written as DNA, the CDR3 is TGTGCCAGCAGTGAACAGGGGAACACTGAAGCTTTCTTT.

V gene TRBV7-2 combines with J gene TRBJ1-1, with D possibly matching TRBD1 (6 bases). With 3 bases removed from V and 8 bases from J, the gap between germline ends came to 19 bases. Germline V gives CDR1 SGHTA, CDR2 FQGNSA. This CDR3 has 15 amino acids. The CDR3 DNA reads TGTGCCAGCAGCTTCGGGGTCTTCACCGGGACAGAAGCTTTCTTT. It encodes CASSFGVFTGTEAFF.

The chain has TRBV7-3 and TRBJ2-2, with 8 bases identical to TRBD1. Losses at the gene ends were 0 bases for V and 5 bases for J; bases not matched to a gene: 8. Germline CDR1 and CDR2: SGHTA and FQGTGA. The CDR3 is 17 residues long. CDR3 residues: CASSLTARGPSTGELFF. The CDR3 DNA reads as TGTGCCAGCAGCTTAACCGCCAGGGGGCCTTCTACCGGGGAGCTGTTTTTT.